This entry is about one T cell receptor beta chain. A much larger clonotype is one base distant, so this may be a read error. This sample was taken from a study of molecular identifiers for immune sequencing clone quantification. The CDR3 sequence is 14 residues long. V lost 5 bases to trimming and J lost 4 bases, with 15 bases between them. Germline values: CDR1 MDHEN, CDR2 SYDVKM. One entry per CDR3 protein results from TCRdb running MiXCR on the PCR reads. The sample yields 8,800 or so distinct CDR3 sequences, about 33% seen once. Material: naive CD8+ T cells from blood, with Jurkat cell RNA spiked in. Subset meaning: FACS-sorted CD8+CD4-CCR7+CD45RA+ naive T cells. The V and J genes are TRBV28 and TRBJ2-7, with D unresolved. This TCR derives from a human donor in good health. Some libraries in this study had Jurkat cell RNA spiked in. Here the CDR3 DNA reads TGTGCCAGCAGTGTAGGGCCCGCTGTTTACGAGCAGTACTTC. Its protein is CASSVGPAVYEQYF.